The next 13 T cell receptor beta chains were all read from a single sample in a study of beta chain features in type 1 diabetes. Whole-study findings and limits: Within each of all four CD4+ subsets, Type 1 diabetes patients had TCRB CDR3s that were moderately but significantly shorter.

No antigen is known for these receptors. The sequenced template was cDNA made from the entire isolated RNA. TCRdb's table, derived via immunoSEQ multiplex PCR, lists solely in-frame clones and lacks some. The table lists around 650,000 clones, about an eighth of them singletons. The sequencing sample was made of naive CD4+ T cells from blood. The receptors come from a man aged 25-45 years with type 1 diabetes.

The V and J genes are TRBV2 and TRBJ2-7; D gene ambiguous. The CDR3 runs to 12 residues. Germline V gene lookup returns CDR1 SNHLY and CDR2 FYNNEI. The V end lost 5 bases, the J end lost 3 bases, and 8 bases lay between the germline ends. The CDR3 sequence is CASSPSNYEQYF. The CDR3 bases are TGTGCCAGCAGTCCCAGCAACTACGAGCAGTACTTC.

This sequence joins TRBV5-1 and TRBJ1-4, with 7 bases matching TRBD1. Per germline, CDR1 SGHRS and CDR2 YFSETQ. The V segment lost 4 bases and the J segment 2 bases; nucleotides outside the gene matches: 5. This CDR3 spans 15 amino acids. This chain's CDR3 is CASSRDRVTNEKLFF. The CDR3 nucleotides read TGCGCCAGCAGCAGAGACAGGGTTACTAATGAAAAACTGTTTTTT. The whole variable domain, remainder taken from reference TRBV5-1 and TRBJ1-4, is KAGVTQTPRYLIKTRGQQVTLSCSPISGHRSVSWYQQTPGQGLQFLFEYFSETQRNKGNFPGRFSGRQFSNSRSEMNVSTLELGDSALYLCASSRDRVTNEKLFFGSGTQLSVL.

The rearrangement joins TRBV5-1 to TRBJ2-2; 7 positions agree with TRBD2. Germline CDR1 and CDR2: SGHRS and YFSETQ. Germline trimming cut 1 base from V and 0 bases from J; bases unmatched to any gene: 3. This CDR3 contains 16 residues. The CDR3 nucleotides are TGCGCCAGCAGCTTGCCTCTAGCGGCGAACACCGGGGAGCTGTTTTTT. This codes for CASSLPLAANTGELFF.

The chain uses TRBV2 and TRBJ2-7; 7 bases are shared with TRBD1. Germline assignment: CDR1 SNHLY and CDR2 FYNNEI. The CDR3 runs to 14 residues. Losses at the gene ends were 5 bases for V and 4 bases for J; bases not matched to a gene: 8. CDR3 protein: CASSRNRDSYEQYF. The DNA for the CDR3 is TGTGCCAGCAGTCGGAACCGGGACAGTTACGAGCAGTACTTC.

This clone was found a few times. This chain connects TRBV4-3 to TRBJ2-3; D call uncertain. The CDR3 consists of 13 residues. Germline lookup yields CDR1 LGHNA and CDR2 YSLEER. V lost 4 bases to trimming and J lost 2 bases, with 7 bases between them. In DNA, the CDR3 is TGCGCCAGCAGCCCCCAATTCACAGATACGCAGTATTTT. Protein sequence: CASSPQFTDTQYF.

V gene TRBV5-1 combines with J gene TRBJ1-4; no clear D. From germline, CDR1 is SGHRS and CDR2 YFSETQ. CDR3 length: 15 residues. V was trimmed by 6 bases and J by 0 bases, leaving 12 bases between them. For the CDR3, the DNA is TGCGCCAGCAACGTCGGCAGCACAACTAATGAAAAACTGTTTTTT. Translated, it gives CASNVGSTTNEKLFF.

The chain carries TRBV7-9 and TRBJ2-1; 7 nucleotides line up with TRBD2. V shed 6 bases and J 8 bases; nucleotides not matched to a gene: 1. There are 11 residues in the CDR3. Germline-derived CDR1 and CDR2 are SEHNR and FQNEAQ (reference sequence). As DNA, the CDR3 is TGTGCCAGCAGGGGAGGGGATGAGCAGTTCTTC. Its protein is CASRGGDEQFF. The variable domain in full, with the rest retrieved from reference TRBV7-9 and TRBJ2-1, is DTGVSQNPRHKITKRGQNVTFRCDPISEHNRLYWYRQTLGQGPEFLTYFQNEAQLEKSRLLSDRFSAERPKGSFSTLEIQRTEQGDSAMYLCASRGGDEQFFGPGTRLTVL.

This clone was seen only a few times. This chain connects TRBV13 to TRBJ2-7, with D perhaps given as TRBD1 or TRBD2 (5 bases each). The V end was cut by 6 bases, the J end by 0 bases, with 18 bases between. Germline assignment: CDR1 PRHDT and CDR2 FYEKMQ (reference sequence). The CDR3 length is 16 residues. The chain's CDR3 is CASSISPGRRSYEQYF. DNA for the CDR3: TGTGCCAGCAGTATAAGCCCGGGACGGCGCTCCTACGAGCAGTACTTC.

This chain joins TRBV6-5 and TRBJ1-6, with D perhaps TRBD1 (5 bases). The CDR3 spans 14 residues. Per germline, CDR1 MNHEY and CDR2 SVGAGI. V was cut by 7 bases and J by 7 bases, with 14 bases left in between. The CDR3, as DNA: TGTGCCAGCACCTCCAGAGGGACCAATTCACCCCTCCACTTT. This gives the protein CASTSRGTNSPLHF.

This clone was picked up a small number of times. The rearrangement links TRBV5-4 to TRBJ2-7; D may match TRBD1 or TRBD2 (6 bases each). The germline gives CDR1 SGHNT, CDR2 YYREEE (reference sequence). CDR3 length: 14 amino acids. The V end lost 4 bases, the J end lost 2 bases, and 13 bases lay between the germline ends. Here the CDR3 DNA reads TGTGCCAGCAGCGGAGGGGCAGGGGCCTACGAGCAGTACTTC. This codes for CASSGGAGAYEQYF.

This clone appeared a few times. CDR3 in amino acids: CASSSGGYDTQYF. The CDR3 DNA sequence: TGTGCCAGCAGTTCAGGGGGATACGATACGCAGTATTTT. J is TRBJ2-3 and V is TRBV7-3, with 7 bases matching TRBD1. V lost 6 bases and J lost 6; bases outside the gene matches: 6. CDR1 is SGHTA, CDR2 FQGTGA, per germline. The CDR3 sequence is 13 residues long.

This clone came up a few times. The chain uses TRBV10-3 and TRBJ1-1; 7 nucleotides align to TRBD1. V shed 4 bases, J shed 2 bases, and the junction held 4 bases outside the gene matches. Germline V gene lookup returns CDR1 ENHRY and CDR2 SYGVKD. There are 14 residues in the CDR3. The DNA of the CDR3 is TGTGCCATCAGTGGAGGGACAGATAACACTGAAGCTTTCTTT. This codes for CAISGGTDNTEAFF.

There are a few counts of this clone. This rearrangement joins TRBV7-6 to TRBJ2-5, with 9 positions matching TRBD2. Germline assignment: CDR1 SGHVS and CDR2 FNYEAQ. This CDR3 is 13 amino acids long. With V trimmed by 1 base and J by 7 bases, 1 base remained unmatched. The CDR3 DNA follows: TGTGCCAGCAGCTTAGAACTAGCGGGGACCCAGTACTTC. Residues: CASSLELAGTQYF.